This TCR beta chain was captured in a study of T cell responses to AZD1222 COVID-19 vaccine. Study-wide results and caveats: The reported proportion of spike-specific TCRs targeting unmutated variant regions was nearly half. At baseline, just a handful of AZD1222 recipients tested seropositive. Sampling that yielded the repertoires occurred only after the peak T cell response.

Clones were read by immunoSEQ multiplex PCR, and TCRdb kept only the in-frame ones, dropping some. The table has 200,000 or so clones, around 87% seen once. The CDR3 covers 15 residues. Germline V gives CDR1 SGHRS, CDR2 YFSETQ. The V gene end was trimmed by 0 bases and the J gene end by 5 bases; junction bases not matched to a gene: 7. About this clone itself: Its target is unknown.

The gene calls are TRBV5-1 and TRBJ2-5; 7 nucleotides match TRBD1. Specimen: peripheral blood, collected on day 0 of MenACWY control vaccination. This sequence originates from an adult in good health. The CDR3 sequence is CASSLGDRSWETQYF. Written as DNA, the CDR3 is TGCGCCAGCAGCTTGGGGGACAGAAGCTGGGAGACCCAGTACTTC.